A single sample gave rise to the 11 T cell receptor beta chains below, sequenced in a study of CD8 T cells in ankylosing spondylitis. MiXCR, run by TCRdb on the 5' RACE reads, gives a single entry per CDR3 protein. Found here are under 55,000 distinct CDR3 sequences, about 7.8% of them singletons; the top ten hold 7.5% to 10%. The source material was blood, either unsorted or a sorted T cell fraction (not recorded which). All receptors derive from a female donor with ankylosing spondylitis or in good health (not recorded which).

This clonotype was recorded many times. This sequence joins TRBV6-1 and TRBJ2-5; D might be TRBD1 (5 bases). The germline V and J ends were trimmed by 6 bases and 10 bases, with 15 bases remaining between them. The CDR3 runs to 12 residues. Looked up from germline, CDR1 is MNHNS and CDR2 is SASEGT. CDR3 nucleotides: TGTGCCAGCAGCGGCGACAGTTGGAACCAGTACTTC. It yields the protein CASSGDSWNQYF.

The sample holds many counts of this clonotype. The rearrangement joins TRBV3-1 to TRBJ1-2; no definite D call. CDR1 LGHDT and CDR2 YNNKEL come from the germline V gene (reference sequence). The CDR3 has 13 residues. V was cut by 1 base and J by 5 bases, with 8 bases left in between. The CDR3 DNA sequence: TGTGCCAGCAGCCAAGCTAAGAAGTATGGCTACACCTTC. Translation: CASSQAKKYGYTF.

The table lists this clonotype with many counts. The chain links TRBV4-1 to TRBJ2-1; D possibly uses TRBD1 or TRBD2 (5 bases each). V dropped 3 bases and J dropped 5 bases, with 14 bases sitting between them. The CDR3 is 15 residues long. Per the germline V gene, CDR1 is MGHRA and CDR2 is YSYEKL. DNA of the CDR3: TGCGCCAGCAGCCATTCCGGGGTGGGGGACAATGAGCAGTTCTTC. Amino acids: CASSHSGVGDNEQFF.

This clonotype has just a few counts. This chain links TRBV27 with TRBJ2-3, with D possibly being TRBD1 (6 bases). CDR3 length: 15 residues. Trimming left V 4 bases short and J 1 base short, with 12 bases between. CDR1 and CDR2 (germline): MNHEY, SMNVEV (reference sequence). The CDR3 loop is CASSYAGDGTDTQYF. In DNA form, the CDR3 reads TGTGCCAGCAGTTACGCAGGGGACGGCACAGATACGCAGTATTTT.

This clonotype was detected ten times or more. V and J are TRBV20-1 and TRBJ2-7, with 7 positions matching TRBD1. This CDR3 comprises 15 residues. The germline V gene encodes CDR1 DFQATT and CDR2 SNEGSKA (reference sequence). Trimming took 6 bases from V and 1 from J; bases not matched to a gene: 12. CDR3 protein: CSAKGDSPNSYEQYF. The CDR3 DNA reads TGCAGTGCCAAGGGGGACAGCCCGAATTCCTACGAGCAGTACTTC.

This clonotype was detected a few times. This chain connects TRBV11-2 to TRBJ2-2; D could derive from TRBD1 or TRBD2 (5 bases each). Germline CDR1 is SGHAT and CDR2 is FQNNGV. Trimming removed 6 bases from V and 3 bases from J, with 14 bases in between. The CDR3 has 15 amino acids. The CDR3, as DNA: TGTGCCAGCAGACGGGACCCCTTGCACACCGGGGAGCTGTTTTTT. Encoded protein: CASRRDPLHTGELFF.

This clonotype showed up many times. This chain links TRBV5-1 with TRBJ2-2, with 8 positions matching TRBD1. The germline V gene encodes CDR1 SGHRS and CDR2 YFSETQ. The CDR3 totals 15 residues. J was trimmed by 3 bases and V by 4 bases; bases with no gene match: 5. CDR3 in amino acids: CASSQTGADTGELFF. CDR3 DNA: TGCGCCAGCAGCCAGACAGGGGCAGACACCGGGGAGCTGTTTTTT.

This clonotype has a count of ten or more. The rearrangement uses TRBV27 and TRBJ1-5, with 8 bases aligning to TRBD1. CDR3 length: 14 amino acids. Trimming took 8 bases from V and 3 from J; bases not matched to a gene: 6. Germline V gene lookup returns CDR1 MNHEY and CDR2 SMNVEV (reference sequence). CDR3 DNA: TGTGCCAGCTCAAGGGACAGGATCAATCAGCCCCAGCATTTT. It specifies CASSRDRINQPQHF.

This clonotype was counted many times. The J gene is TRBJ1-1, the V gene TRBV6-2 or TRBV6-3; no definite D call. CDR3 length equals 12 residues. Germline CDR1 and CDR2: MNHEY and SVGEGT. The germline V and J ends were trimmed by 3 bases and 1 base, with 3 bases remaining between them. The CDR3 protein is CASSYWNTEAFF. The CDR3 DNA is TGTGCCAGCAGTTATTGGAACACTGAAGCTTTCTTT.

This clonotype was picked up a small number of times. The chain uses TRBV3-1 and TRBJ1-2; 9 positions agree with TRBD1. Germline V gene sequence: CDR1 LGHDT, CDR2 YNNKEL (reference sequence). The J segment lost 8 bases and the V segment lost 11 bases, leaving 27 bases of the junction unmatched. The CDR3 has 18 amino acids. DNA for the CDR3: TGTGCCTCCACCCAAGAACTTTTCCGGACAGGGGAATATGAGGGCTACACCTTC. This encodes CASTQELFRTGEYEGYTF. The full variable domain, with the rest looked up from reference TRBV3-1 and TRBJ1-2, is DTAVSQTPKYLVTQMGNDKSIKCEQNLGHDTMYWYKQDSKKFLKIMFSYNNKELIINETVPNRFSPKSPDKAHLNLHINSLELGDSAVYFCASTQELFRTGEYEGYTFGSGTRLTVV.

This clonotype was recorded many times. This chain connects TRBV6-1 to TRBJ2-4; maybe TRBD2 (5 bases). This CDR3 region has 16 residues. Germline CDR1 reads MNHNS; CDR2 reads SASEGT. V dropped 5 bases and J dropped 0 bases, with 14 bases sitting between them. The CDR3 DNA reads TGTGCCAGCAGTAGAGAGGGAGCTCTAGCCAAAAACATTCAGTACTTC. As protein: CASSREGALAKNIQYF.